The T cell receptor (beta chain) described here comes from a study of T cells in Graves' hyperthyroidism and ophthalmopathy. Trimming removed 7 bases from V and 3 bases from J, with 10 bases in between. This CDR3 is built from 13 residues. The germline V gene encodes CDR1 MNHNS and CDR2 SASEGT. The source material, RNA transcripts, was used to amplify TCR beta CDR3 regions. When the TCR CDR3 underwent first-round RT-PCR, the HTBI primer set was used. Using its own MiXCR run on the multiplex PCR reads, TCRdb lists one record per CDR3 protein. The table shows a few hundred thousand distinct CDR3 sequences, with around 20% occurring only once. Diagnoses were established using clinical symptoms, serum thyroxine and TRAb, thyroid ultrasound and orbital computed tomography.

The source of this sequence is a young man with Graves' hyperthyroidism. V and J are TRBV6-1 and TRBJ2-4, with no clear D. The specimen sequenced was blood. The CDR3 bases are TGTGCCAGCACCCAGTCCCGCAAAAACATTCAGTACTTC. As protein: CASTQSRKNIQYF.